The 22 T cell receptor beta chains reported below all come from one sample, sequenced in a study of blood T cell repertoires in COVID-19. Using immunoSEQ multiplex PCR, the repertoire was profiled, and TCRdb retains in-frame clones only, with some absent. The sample has about 310,000 clones, around nine tenths seen once. The sequencing sample was made of peripheral blood. These receptors all stem from a man in his 70s with acute or convalescent COVID-19.

The chain links TRBV20-1 to TRBJ1-5; D is possibly TRBD1 (6 bases). The length of the CDR3 is 13 residues. Trimming took off 3 bases at V and 3 bases at J, with 9 bases between the two ends. The V gene's germline CDR1 is DFQATT and CDR2 SNEGSKA (reference sequence). The CDR3 DNA is TGCAGTGCTAGTGGGACACCCAATCAGCCCCAGCATTTT. Encoded protein: CSASGTPNQPQHF.

This chain joins TRBV6-5 and TRBJ2-5; 9 positions agree with TRBD2. CDR1 and CDR2 from the germline V gene are MNHEY and SVGAGI. CDR3 length: 15 residues. With 8 bases clipped from V and 2 bases from J, the junction kept 9 bases outside the gene matches. CDR3 DNA: TGTGCCAGCGAGAGGAGCGGGAGGCCTCAAGAGACCCAGTACTTC. As protein: CASERSGRPQETQYF.

The CDR3 DNA is TGTGCTAGTGCCAAGACAGGGTTTAATGAGCAGTTCTTC. It codes for CASAKTGFNEQFF. This chain joins TRBV12-5 and TRBJ2-1; 7 nucleotides match TRBD1. Germline V CDR1 and CDR2: LGHNT, FRNRAP. This CDR3 spans 13 amino acids. V gave up 7 bases and J gave up 7 bases; unmatched junction bases: 7.

The rearrangement uses TRBV7-2 and TRBJ2-1; D unclear. Germline V gene lookup returns CDR1 SGHTA and CDR2 FQGNSA. The CDR3 spans 14 residues. V was trimmed by 0 bases and J by 6 bases, leaving 9 bases between them. CDR3 sequence reads: CASSLAFSSNEQFF. CDR3 in DNA: TGTGCCAGCAGCTTAGCGTTTAGTTCCAATGAGCAGTTCTTC.

The gene calls are TRBV21-1 and TRBJ1-2; the table gives TRBD1 as D, unverified against the DNA. TRBV21-1 is annotated as a pseudogene. The CDR3 runs 17 residues. The CDR3 region is CASSKGRDRRLNYGYTF. In nucleotides, the CDR3 is TGTGCCAGCAGCAAAGGCCGGGACAGGAGACTTAACTATGGCTACACCTTC.

Only one count was recorded for this clone. A read error may produce the germline difference seen at one junction end. The V and J genes are TRBV2 and TRBJ2-5, with 12 bases identical to TRBD2. Germline V CDR1 and CDR2: SNHLY, FYNNEI. CDR3 length: 16 amino acids. DNA for the CDR3: TGTGCCAGCAGGGAAGGACTAGCGGGGACCAAGTTGACCCAGTACTTC. It codes for CASREGLAGTKLTQYF.

The chain has TRBV6-2 or TRBV6-3 and TRBJ1-6; D is unresolved. CDR1 and CDR2 (germline): MNHEY, SVGEGT. V was shortened by 2 bases and J by 9 bases, with 11 bases between the two germline ends. This CDR3 is 14 amino acids long. Written as DNA, the CDR3 is TGTGCCAGCAGTTACCCGGCAACAGTTTCACCCCTCCACTTT. Protein: CASSYPATVSPLHF.

CDR3 protein: CASSYDSRGFSPLHF. The CDR3 DNA reads as TGTGCCAGCAGTTACGACAGCAGAGGTTTTTCACCCCTCCACTTT. The rearrangement links TRBV6-5 to TRBJ1-6; a possible D gene is TRBD1 (5 bases). V shed 2 bases and J shed 9 bases, with 14 bases lying between them. This CDR3 has 15 amino acids. CDR1 is MNHEY, CDR2 SVGAGI, per germline.

J is TRBJ1-5 and V is TRBV6-1; possibly TRBD1 for D (5 bases). The germline CDR1 and CDR2 sequences are MNHNS and SASEGT. The CDR3 consists of 15 residues. Between the trimmed V and J ends, which lost 1 base and 4 bases, there was a span of 11 bases. This chain's CDR3 is CASSEGDWANQPQHF. Written as DNA, the CDR3 is TGTGCCAGCAGTGAAGGGGACTGGGCGAATCAGCCCCAGCATTTT.

This chain connects TRBV4-3 to TRBJ1-3; D call uncertain. This CDR3 region has 17 residues. Trimming cost V 0 bases and J 0 bases, with 12 bases left between them. The germline gives CDR1 LGHNA, CDR2 YSLEER. CDR3 sequence (DNA): TGCGCCAGCAGCCAAGATTCGCGACGGGGCTCTGGAAACACCATATATTTT. Translating gives CASSQDSRRGSGNTIYF.

The gene calls are TRBV29-1 and TRBJ1-3; D unresolved. V was clipped by 3 bases and J by 0 bases, with 6 bases between them. Germline V gives CDR1 SQVTM, CDR2 ANQGSEA. This CDR3 spans 13 amino acids. The CDR3 spells CSVEANSGNTIYF. CDR3 bases: TGCAGCGTTGAGGCAAACTCTGGAAACACCATATATTTT.

Written as DNA, the CDR3 is TGCAGCGTTGAAGGACAGGGAACAGATACGCAGTATTTT. It yields the protein CSVEGQGTDTQYF. The rearrangement uses TRBV29-1 and TRBJ2-3; 7 positions agree with TRBD1. This CDR3 region has 13 residues. Trimming at V came to 1 base and at J to 3 bases, leaving 1 base not matched to a gene. The germline gives CDR1 SQVTM, CDR2 ANQGSEA.

The chain employs TRBV4-3 and TRBJ1-2; D not resolved. The CDR3 is 15 residues long. Trimming left V 6 bases short and J 4 bases short, with 18 bases between. CDR1 is LGHNA and CDR2 is YSLEER in the germline V gene. In nucleotides, the CDR3 is TGCGCCAGCAGACCCTCAGCGAGGGTCCCCTATGGCTACACCTTC. Its protein product is CASRPSARVPYGYTF.

This clone was detected ten times or more. The V gene is TRBV7-9, the J gene TRBJ1-2; 11 bases line up with TRBD1. CDR3 length equals 14 residues. Germline CDR1 is SEHNR and CDR2 is FQNEAQ (reference sequence). V gave up 5 bases and J gave up 7 bases; unmatched junction bases: 6. The CDR3 bases are TGTGCCAGCAGCGGACGGACAGGGGGCCGTGGCTACACCTTC. Protein product: CASSGRTGGRGYTF.

V usage is TRBV5-1 and J usage is TRBJ2-7; no firm D call. Trimming took off 4 bases at V and 0 bases at J, with 11 bases between the two ends. The V gene's germline CDR1 is SGHRS and CDR2 YFSETQ. The CDR3 runs 14 residues. The CDR3 loop reads CASSIQTSSYEQYF. The CDR3 DNA sequence: TGCGCCAGCAGCATACAAACCAGCTCCTACGAGCAGTACTTC.

The chain employs TRBV5-1 and TRBJ1-2; tentatively, D is TRBD1 (6 bases). The germline gives CDR1 SGHRS, CDR2 YFSETQ. V was trimmed by 3 bases and J by 4 bases, leaving 10 bases between them. This CDR3 is built from 13 residues. CDR3 bases: TGCGCCAGCAGCTCAAACAGGGCCTATGGCTACACCTTC. Its protein is CASSSNRAYGYTF.

This clone was detected a few times. The chain carries TRBV11-2 and TRBJ2-7; 9 bases fit TRBD1. The junction had 7 bases not matched to a gene; V was cut back by 1 base and J by 9 bases. The germline CDR1 and CDR2 sequences are SGHAT and FQNNGV. CDR3 length equals 14 residues. The CDR3 bases are TGTGCCAGCAGCTTAGCGACAGGGGGGAGAGGGCAGTACTTC. This gives the protein CASSLATGGRGQYF.

The rearrangement uses TRBV4-3 and TRBJ2-3; TRBD2 aligns across 10 bases. The germline V gene has CDR1 LGHNA and CDR2 YSLEER. V was clipped by 3 bases and J by 3 bases; unmatched bases: 9. The CDR3 has 17 residues. This chain's CDR3 is CASSHLGTAGGTDTQYF. The CDR3 bases are TGCGCCAGCAGCCACCTCGGGACAGCGGGGGGGACAGATACGCAGTATTTT.

The chain links TRBV7-2 to TRBJ2-7, with D perhaps matching TRBD2 (6 bases). Germline-derived CDR1 and CDR2 are SGHTA and FQGNSA. The CDR3 extends over 15 amino acids. The V end was cut by 6 bases, the J end by 7 bases, with 22 bases between. Written as DNA, the CDR3 is TGTGCCAGCAGGATTGATTGGGGGGTCTCGGGAGAGCAGTACTTC. This encodes CASRIDWGVSGEQYF.

The gene calls are TRBV27 and TRBJ1-5; 11 bases line up with TRBD1. From germline, CDR1 is MNHEY and CDR2 SMNVEV (reference sequence). Trimming at V came to 3 bases and at J to 7 bases, leaving 2 bases not matched to a gene. CDR3 size: 14 residues. CDR3 loop: CASSLDRGRQPQHF. The CDR3 nucleotides read TGTGCCAGCAGTTTGGACAGGGGGCGGCAGCCCCAGCATTTT.

A note on this clone: This specimen includes other DNA sequences encoding the same CDR3. The V gene is TRBV5-1, the J gene TRBJ2-2; TRBD1 aligns across 7 bases. The germline V gene encodes CDR1 SGHRS and CDR2 YFSETQ. The CDR3 length is 15 residues. V was clipped by 4 bases and J by 0 bases; unmatched bases: 3. CDR3 loop: CASSLGQTNTGELFF. CDR3 sequence (DNA): TGCGCCAGCAGCCTGGGACAGACGAACACCGGGGAGCTGTTTTTT.

CDR3 DNA: TGTGCCAGCAGCTCAACAGGGTTCTCCGAGCAGTACTTC. This gives the protein CASSSTGFSEQYF. The chain carries TRBV11-1 and TRBJ2-7, with a weak D call TRBD1 (6 bases). The length of the CDR3 is 13 residues. Trimming stripped 4 bases from V and 6 bases from J, with 13 bases between. Germline V gives CDR1 SGHAT, CDR2 FQDESV (reference sequence).